One and the same sample provided the 24 T cell receptor beta chains below, sequenced in a study of response to subunit inactivated influenza vaccine (dated by TCRdb to between 2017 and 2018). Library creation used RT-PCR. Sequencing instrument: Illumina HiSeq 2500. TCRdb ran its own pipeline on the public reads, namely fastp trimming at Q25 and MiXCR clone calling, and kept in-frame beta chains. Entries that share a CDR3 protein sequence are merged under the most common genes and DNA. Within this sample are about 780,000 distinct CDR3 sequences, with about 18% of them counted one time only. The ten largest clones represent approximately 11% of the sample. The source material was PBMCs from blood, sampled approximately 5 days after vaccination. These TCRs come from a man aged 50 to 59 who received an inactivated influenza vaccine. Donor details come from another sample of the same person, matched by shared clones.

The CDR3 nucleotides are TGTGCCAGCAGCCAGGAGGCCGTAATCGGGGAGCTGTTTTTT. Translation gives CASSQEAVIGELFF. The chain combines TRBV7-2 with TRBJ2-2; weak D call: TRBD2 (5 bases). Germline CDR1 SGHTA, CDR2 FQGNSA. V was shortened by 5 bases and J by 7 bases, with 14 bases between the two germline ends. There are 14 residues in the CDR3.

There are a few counts of this clonotype. This chain links TRBV10-3 with TRBJ2-3; no clear D. The V end lost 4 bases, the J end lost 6 bases, and 8 bases lay between the germline ends. The CDR3 extends over 12 amino acids. Germline V gene sequence: CDR1 ENHRY, CDR2 SYGVKD. The CDR3 region has the DNA TGTGCCATCAGTGGAGAAGTCGATACGCAGTATTTT. Amino acids: CAISGEVDTQYF.

In nucleotides, the CDR3 is TGTGCCACCAGCAGTCCCCGGGACCTAATAACCTACAATGAGCAGTTCTTC. This codes for CATSSPRDLITYNEQFF. The chain links TRBV15 to TRBJ2-1; D tentatively reads TRBD1 or TRBD2 (5 bases each). The V gene lost 3 bases and the J gene lost 2 bases, with 17 bases spanning the gap. The CDR3 is 17 amino acids. The germline gives CDR1 LNHNV, CDR2 YYDKDF (reference sequence).

This clonotype came up a few times. This chain uses TRBV20-1 with TRBJ2-1; 7 positions agree with TRBD2. The germline gives CDR1 DFQATT, CDR2 SNEGSKA (reference sequence). Trimming at V came to 0 bases and at J to 3 bases, leaving 2 bases not matched to a gene. This CDR3 spans 14 amino acids. The CDR3, as DNA: TGCAGTGCTAGAGAATGGACTAGCTACAATGAGCAGTTCTTC. It is translated as CSAREWTSYNEQFF.

This chain links TRBV10-3 with TRBJ2-1; 15 positions agree with TRBD2. This CDR3 is 18 amino acids long. Trimming removed 5 bases from V and 0 bases from J; junction bases left unmatched: 5. The germline gives CDR1 ENHRY, CDR2 SYGVKD. The DNA of the CDR3 is TGTGCCATCAGTCGGGGACTAGCGGGGGGAAGCTCCTACAATGAGCAGTTCTTC. Translated, it gives CAISRGLAGGSSYNEQFF.

This clonotype was counted only a few times. V usage is TRBV20-1 and J usage is TRBJ2-7; TRBD2 aligns across 12 bases. The germline gives CDR1 DFQATT, CDR2 SNEGSKA (reference sequence). CDR3 length: 14 residues. Trimming took 2 bases from V and 11 from J; bases not matched to a gene: 10. The CDR3 protein is CSARLLAGGRKEYF. The CDR3 region has the DNA TGCAGTGCTAGACTACTAGCGGGAGGCCGAAAGGAGTACTTC.

In its sample, this clonotype was seen a few times. The genes are TRBV6-2 or TRBV6-3 and TRBJ2-6; weak D call: TRBD1 (6 bases). CDR1 is MNHEY, CDR2 SVGEGT, per germline. The CDR3 length is 18 residues. Between the trimmed V and J ends, which lost 2 bases and 0 bases, there was a span of 14 bases. CDR3 sequence: CASSYQGRGSSGANVLTF. In DNA, the CDR3 is TGTGCCAGCAGTTACCAGGGCAGGGGATCCTCTGGGGCCAACGTCCTGACTTTC.

This clonotype was counted a few times. The J gene is TRBJ2-1, the V gene TRBV4-3; D unclear. Germline lookup yields CDR1 LGHNA and CDR2 YSLEER. Trimming removed 0 bases at V and 3 bases at J, with 9 bases between. The CDR3 is made up of 15 amino acids. Here the CDR3 reads CASSQDSGFYNEQFF. The CDR3 nucleotides are TGCGCCAGCAGCCAAGACTCGGGTTTCTACAATGAGCAGTTCTTC.

The table lists this clonotype with a few counts. The chain combines TRBV7-2 with TRBJ2-7; tentative D call: TRBD2 (6 bases). Trimming removed 5 bases from V and 0 bases from J, with 11 bases in between. The germline V gene has CDR1 SGHTA and CDR2 FQGNSA. CDR3 length: 14 amino acids. The DNA for the CDR3 is TGTGCCAGCAGCCCCCGGGGGACCTCCTACGAGCAGTACTTC. Encoded protein: CASSPRGTSYEQYF.

The chain combines TRBV11-1 with TRBJ2-1; 11 nucleotides agree with TRBD2. From germline, CDR1 is SGHAT and CDR2 FQDESV (reference sequence). The CDR3 sequence is 18 residues long. With 3 bases clipped from V and 8 bases from J, the junction kept 15 bases outside the gene matches. The CDR3 DNA reads as TGTGCCAGCAGCTTCCGATCAGGAACTAGCGGGAGTTCTCATGAGCAGTTCTTC. This sequence encodes CASSFRSGTSGSSHEQFF.

The CDR3 spells CSASSVGGGSGNEQFF. CDR3 DNA: TGCAGTGCTAGTTCTGTGGGGGGGGGGTCGGGAAATGAGCAGTTCTTC. This chain links TRBV20-1 with TRBJ2-1; 7 bases are a match to TRBD2. J lost 7 bases, V lost 3 bases, and 15 bases had no gene match. The germline V gene encodes CDR1 DFQATT and CDR2 SNEGSKA (reference sequence). The CDR3 runs to 16 residues.

The rearrangement links TRBV6-1 to TRBJ2-2; TRBD2 might be the D (5 bases). Trimming removed 5 bases at V and 5 bases at J, with 9 bases between. The V gene's germline CDR1 is MNHNS and CDR2 SASEGT. The CDR3 covers 13 residues. Here the CDR3 reads CASSRTVTGELFF. The DNA for the CDR3 is TGTGCCAGCAGTAGGACTGTTACCGGGGAGCTGTTTTTT.

This clonotype was seen a few times. The chain couples TRBV27 to TRBJ1-4, with 9 bases identical to TRBD1. Losses at the gene ends were 5 bases for V and 7 bases for J; bases not matched to a gene: 8. Germline CDR1 MNHEY, CDR2 SMNVEV (reference sequence). This CDR3 has 15 residues. The DNA for the CDR3 is TGTGCCAGCAGTCCATGGACAGGGGTTGGTGAAAAACTGTTTTTT. Its translation is CASSPWTGVGEKLFF.

V and J are TRBV6-5 and TRBJ2-1; tentative D call: TRBD2 (7 bases). Germline values: CDR1 MNHEY, CDR2 SVGAGI. V lost 2 bases and J 9 bases, leaving 8 bases between the germline ends. This CDR3 comprises 12 residues. CDR3 region: CASSYRGAEQFF. The DNA of the CDR3 is TGTGCCAGCAGTTACCGGGGGGCTGAGCAGTTCTTC.

V is TRBV5-1 and J is TRBJ2-5; 8 bases agree with TRBD1. The V segment lost 0 bases and the J segment 5 bases; nucleotides outside the gene matches: 9. CDR1 SGHRS and CDR2 YFSETQ come from the germline V gene. This CDR3 has 16 amino acids. The CDR3 region is CASSLVAAGGIETQYF. CDR3 in DNA: TGCGCCAGCAGCTTGGTTGCGGCAGGGGGCATCGAGACCCAGTACTTC.

V gene TRBV5-6 combines with J gene TRBJ2-1; D ambiguous. The CDR3 spans 14 residues. V was clipped by 4 bases and J by 5 bases, with 13 bases between them. Germline assignment: CDR1 SGHDT and CDR2 YYEEEE. The CDR3 coding sequence is TGTGCCAGCAGCCCCTTCCTACATCACAATGAGCAGTTCTTC. It specifies CASSPFLHHNEQFF.

The gene calls are TRBV28 and TRBJ2-1; D uncertain. The CDR3 length is 13 residues. The V end was cut by 7 bases, the J end by 9 bases, with 16 bases between. In germline, CDR1 is MDHEN, CDR2 SYDVKM. CDR3 in amino acids: CASIRPTSGEQFF. In DNA, the CDR3 is TGTGCCAGCATCAGGCCTACAAGTGGTGAGCAGTTCTTC.

The CDR3 DNA follows: TGTGCCAGCAGCTTAGTAGCGGGAGGTCTGTACTTC. It yields the protein CASSLVAGGLYF. The chain recombines TRBV7-9 with TRBJ2-7, with 10 nucleotides matching TRBD2. Germline trimming cut 1 base from V and 12 bases from J; bases unmatched to any gene: 3. There are 12 residues in the CDR3. The germline V gene has CDR1 SEHNR and CDR2 FQNEAQ (reference sequence). Complete variable domain (other parts from reference TRBV7-9 and TRBJ2-7): DTGVSQNPRHKITKRGQNVTFRCDPISEHNRLYWYRQTLGQGPEFLTYFQNEAQLEKSRLLSDRFSAERPKGSFSTLEIQRTEQGDSAMYLCASSLVAGGLYFGPGTRLTVT.

The chain links TRBV5-1 to TRBJ2-7, with D perhaps matching TRBD1 (6 bases). V lost 4 bases, J lost 4 bases, and 9 bases lay in between. The germline gives CDR1 SGHRS, CDR2 YFSETQ. The CDR3 contains 12 residues. This CDR3 is CASSMDSYEQYF. The DNA for the CDR3 is TGCGCCAGCAGCATGGACAGTTACGAGCAGTACTTC.

This clonotype was seen a handful of times. V gene TRBV12-3 or TRBV12-4 combines with J gene TRBJ2-7, with a weak D call TRBD2 (6 bases). This CDR3 has 12 residues. Trimming took off 8 bases at V and 1 base at J, with 9 bases between the two ends. In DNA form, the CDR3 reads TGTGCCAGCGCCCGGGAGTCCTACGAGCAGTACTTC. Translated: CASARESYEQYF.

This clonotype occurred many times. This chain joins TRBV7-2 and TRBJ1-5, with TRBD1 matching 7 bases. Germline V CDR1 and CDR2: SGHTA, FQGNSA. The CDR3 has 15 residues. Trimming cost V 4 bases and J 5 bases; bases outside gene matches: 8. The CDR3 DNA reads as TGTGCCAGCAGCTCGTCTTCGGGACAGCATCAGCCCCAGCATTTT. Encoded protein: CASSSSSGQHQPQHF.

The chain has TRBV7-2 and TRBJ1-5; 7 nucleotides match TRBD1. Trimming removed 2 bases from V and 3 bases from J; junction bases left unmatched: 4. Germline CDR1 is SGHTA and CDR2 is FQGNSA. This CDR3 spans 15 amino acids. CDR3 nucleotides: TGTGCCAGCAGCTTATCACAGGGGAACAATCAGCCCCAGCATTTT. Amino acids: CASSLSQGNNQPQHF.

This clonotype turned up a few times. The chain carries TRBV6-2 or TRBV6-3 and TRBJ2-7, with D possibly TRBD2 on 6 matching bases. The CDR3 length is 16 residues. Trimming removed 0 bases at V and 0 bases at J, with 12 bases between. CDR1 MNHEY and CDR2 SVGEGT come from the germline V gene. The chain's CDR3 is CASSYSIWEASYEQYF. The CDR3 DNA reads as TGTGCCAGCAGTTACTCGATATGGGAGGCCTCCTACGAGCAGTACTTC.

This clonotype has a count of ten or more. This chain joins TRBV12-3 or TRBV12-4 and TRBJ2-1; 10 bases line up with TRBD1. The junction had 6 bases not matched to a gene; V was cut back by 6 bases and J by 4 bases. The CDR3 is made up of 15 amino acids. The CDR3 loop is CASREDRGRYNEQFF. CDR3 DNA: TGTGCCAGCAGAGAGGACAGGGGGAGATACAATGAGCAGTTCTTC.